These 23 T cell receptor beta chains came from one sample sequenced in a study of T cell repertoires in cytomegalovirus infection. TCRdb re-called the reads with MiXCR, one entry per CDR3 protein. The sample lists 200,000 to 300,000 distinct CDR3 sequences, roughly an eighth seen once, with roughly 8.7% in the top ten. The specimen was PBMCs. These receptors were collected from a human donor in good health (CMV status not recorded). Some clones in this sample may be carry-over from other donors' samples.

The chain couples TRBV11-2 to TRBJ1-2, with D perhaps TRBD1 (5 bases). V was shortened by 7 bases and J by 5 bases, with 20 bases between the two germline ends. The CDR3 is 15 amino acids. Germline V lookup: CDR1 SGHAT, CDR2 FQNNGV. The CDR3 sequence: CASTTFAGGEYGYTF. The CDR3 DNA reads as TGTGCCAGCACCACCTTCGCGGGGGGGGAGTATGGCTACACCTTC.

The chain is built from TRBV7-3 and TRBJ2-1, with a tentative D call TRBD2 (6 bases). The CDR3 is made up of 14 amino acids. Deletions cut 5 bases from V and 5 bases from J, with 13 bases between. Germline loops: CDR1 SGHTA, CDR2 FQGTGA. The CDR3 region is CASSVIGTDNEQFF. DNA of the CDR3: TGTGCCAGCAGCGTAATCGGGACTGACAATGAGCAGTTCTTC.

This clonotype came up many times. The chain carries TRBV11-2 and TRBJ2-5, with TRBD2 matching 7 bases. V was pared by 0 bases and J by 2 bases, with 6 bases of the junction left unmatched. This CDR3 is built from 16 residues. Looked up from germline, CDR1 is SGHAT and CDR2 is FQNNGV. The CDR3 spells CASSLDLASGQETQYF. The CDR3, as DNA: TGTGCCAGCAGCTTAGATTTGGCTAGCGGTCAAGAGACCCAGTACTTC.

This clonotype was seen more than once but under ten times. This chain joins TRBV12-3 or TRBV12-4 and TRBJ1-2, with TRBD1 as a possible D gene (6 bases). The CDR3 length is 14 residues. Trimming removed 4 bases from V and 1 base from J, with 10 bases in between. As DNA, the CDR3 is TGTGCCAGCAGTTCCACGGACAGTAACTATGGCTACACCTTC. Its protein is CASSSTDSNYGYTF.

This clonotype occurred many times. The CDR3 region is CASSPGTRDSTDTQYF. Written as DNA, the CDR3 is TGTGCCAGCAGCCCCGGGACCCGCGATAGCACAGATACGCAGTATTTT. The chain couples TRBV7-9 to TRBJ2-3; D is tentatively TRBD1 or TRBD2 (5 bases each). The CDR3 covers 16 residues. V shed 5 bases and J shed 0 bases, with 15 bases lying between them. Germline V gene data show CDR1 as SEHNR and CDR2 as FQNEAQ (reference sequence).

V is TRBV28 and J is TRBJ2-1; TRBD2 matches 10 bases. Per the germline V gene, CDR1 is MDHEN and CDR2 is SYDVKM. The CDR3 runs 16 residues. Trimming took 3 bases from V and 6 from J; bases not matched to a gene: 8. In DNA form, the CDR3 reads TGTGCCAGCAGTTTCAGGTCCAGCGGGAGGGCCAATGAGCAGTTCTTC. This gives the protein CASSFRSSGRANEQFF.

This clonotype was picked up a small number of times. The CDR3 nucleotides read TGTGCCAGCAGCCAAGGACTCCACCCGGGCAATGAGCAGTTCTTC. Translation: CASSQGLHPGNEQFF. The gene calls are TRBV14 and TRBJ2-1; D not resolved. The ends were cut back, 1 base at V and 6 bases at J, with 13 bases in the middle. The length of the CDR3 is 15 residues. Germline CDR1 is SGHDN and CDR2 is FVKESK.

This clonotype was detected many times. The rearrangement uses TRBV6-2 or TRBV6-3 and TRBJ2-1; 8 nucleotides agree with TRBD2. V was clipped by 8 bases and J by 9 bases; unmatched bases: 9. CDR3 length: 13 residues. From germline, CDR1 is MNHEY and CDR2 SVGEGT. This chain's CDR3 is CASGSGRRGEQFF. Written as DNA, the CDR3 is TGTGCCAGCGGCAGCGGGAGACGGGGTGAGCAGTTCTTC.

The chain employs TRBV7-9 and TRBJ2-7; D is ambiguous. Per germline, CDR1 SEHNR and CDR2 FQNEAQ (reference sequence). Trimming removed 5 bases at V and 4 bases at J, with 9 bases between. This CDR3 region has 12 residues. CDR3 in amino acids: CASSPSNYEQYF. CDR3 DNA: TGTGCCAGCAGCCCGTCTAATTACGAGCAGTACTTC.

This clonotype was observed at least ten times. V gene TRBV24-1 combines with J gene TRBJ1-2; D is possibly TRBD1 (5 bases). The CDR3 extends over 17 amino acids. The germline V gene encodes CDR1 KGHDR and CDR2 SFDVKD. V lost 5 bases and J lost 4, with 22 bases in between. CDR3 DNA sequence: TGTGCCACCAGTGTTCTCCCAGGGTCCCGACGGAGCTATGGCTACACCTTC. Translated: CATSVLPGSRRSYGYTF.

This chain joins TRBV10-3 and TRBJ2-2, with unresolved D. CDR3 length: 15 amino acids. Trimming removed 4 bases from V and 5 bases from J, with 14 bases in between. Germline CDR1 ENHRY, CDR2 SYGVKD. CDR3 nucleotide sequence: TGTGCCATCAGTGGTGAGACGGCCAGAACCGGGGAGCTGTTTTTT. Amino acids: CAISGETARTGELFF.

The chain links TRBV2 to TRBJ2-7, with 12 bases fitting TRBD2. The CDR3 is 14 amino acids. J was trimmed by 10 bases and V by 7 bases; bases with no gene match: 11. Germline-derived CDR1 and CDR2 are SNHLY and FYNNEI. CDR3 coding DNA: TGTGCCAGCACCCGAGATCTAGCGGGGGGGCTCCAGTACTTC. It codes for CASTRDLAGGLQYF.

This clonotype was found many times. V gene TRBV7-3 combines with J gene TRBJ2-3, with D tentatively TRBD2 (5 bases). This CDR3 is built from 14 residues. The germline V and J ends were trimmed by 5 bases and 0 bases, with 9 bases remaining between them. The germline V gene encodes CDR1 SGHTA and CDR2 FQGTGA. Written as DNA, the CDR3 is TGTGCCAGCAGCAAAAGCGGTAGCACAGATACGCAGTATTTT. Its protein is CASSKSGSTDTQYF.

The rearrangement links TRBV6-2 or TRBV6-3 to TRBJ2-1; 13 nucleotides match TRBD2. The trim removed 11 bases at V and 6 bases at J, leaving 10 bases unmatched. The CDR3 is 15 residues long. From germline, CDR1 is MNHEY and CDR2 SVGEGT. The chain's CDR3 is CAGGLAGAVRNEQFF. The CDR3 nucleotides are TGTGCCGGAGGACTAGCGGGAGCTGTGCGCAATGAGCAGTTCTTC.

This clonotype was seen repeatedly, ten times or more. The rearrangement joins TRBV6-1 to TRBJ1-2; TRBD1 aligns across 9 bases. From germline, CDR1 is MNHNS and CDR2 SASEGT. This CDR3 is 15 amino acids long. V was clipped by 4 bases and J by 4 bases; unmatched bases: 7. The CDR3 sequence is CASSATGGYGYGYTF. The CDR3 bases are TGTGCCAGCAGTGCGACAGGGGGTTATGGCTATGGCTACACCTTC.

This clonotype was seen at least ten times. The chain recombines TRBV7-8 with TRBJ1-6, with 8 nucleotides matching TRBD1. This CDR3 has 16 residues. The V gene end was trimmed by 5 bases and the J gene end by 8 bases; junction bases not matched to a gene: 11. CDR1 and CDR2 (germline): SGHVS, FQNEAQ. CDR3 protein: CASSLRQGWIYSPLHF. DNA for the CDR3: TGTGCCAGCAGCCTCCGACAGGGGTGGATTTATTCACCCCTCCACTTT.

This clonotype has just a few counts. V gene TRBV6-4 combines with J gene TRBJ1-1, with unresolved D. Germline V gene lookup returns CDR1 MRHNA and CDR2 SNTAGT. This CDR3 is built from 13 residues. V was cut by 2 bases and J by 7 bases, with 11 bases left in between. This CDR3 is CASSDGPGLEAFF. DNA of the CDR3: TGTGCCAGCAGTGACGGGCCAGGTCTTGAAGCTTTCTTT.

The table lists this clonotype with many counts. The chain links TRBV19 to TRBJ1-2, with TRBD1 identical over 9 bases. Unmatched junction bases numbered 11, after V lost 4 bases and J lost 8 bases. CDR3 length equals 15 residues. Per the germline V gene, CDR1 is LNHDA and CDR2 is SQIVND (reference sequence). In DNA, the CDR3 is TGTGCCAGTAGTACCCTACAGGGGGCTGTGAGAGGCTACACCTTC. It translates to CASSTLQGAVRGYTF.

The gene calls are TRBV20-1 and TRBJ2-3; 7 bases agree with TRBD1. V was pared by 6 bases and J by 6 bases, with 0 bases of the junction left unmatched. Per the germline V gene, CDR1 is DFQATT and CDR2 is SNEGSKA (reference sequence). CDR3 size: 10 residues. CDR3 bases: TGCAGTGCCAGGGGGGATACGCAGTATTTT. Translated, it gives CSARGDTQYF.

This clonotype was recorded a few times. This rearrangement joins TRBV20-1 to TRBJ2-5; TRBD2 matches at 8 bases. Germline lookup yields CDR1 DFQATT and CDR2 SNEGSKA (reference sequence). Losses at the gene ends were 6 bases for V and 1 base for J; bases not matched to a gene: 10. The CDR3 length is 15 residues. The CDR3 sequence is CSAVPGLVRQETQYF. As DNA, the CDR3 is TGCAGTGCCGTCCCGGGACTAGTACGCCAAGAGACCCAGTACTTC.

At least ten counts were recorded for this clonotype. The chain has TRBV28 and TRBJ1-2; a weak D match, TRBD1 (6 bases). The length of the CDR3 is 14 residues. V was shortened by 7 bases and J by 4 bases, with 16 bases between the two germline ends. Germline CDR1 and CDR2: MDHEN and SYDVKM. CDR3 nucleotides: TGTGCCAGCAAAGGGGGGGGTACTCTCTATGGCTACACCTTC. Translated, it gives CASKGGGTLYGYTF.

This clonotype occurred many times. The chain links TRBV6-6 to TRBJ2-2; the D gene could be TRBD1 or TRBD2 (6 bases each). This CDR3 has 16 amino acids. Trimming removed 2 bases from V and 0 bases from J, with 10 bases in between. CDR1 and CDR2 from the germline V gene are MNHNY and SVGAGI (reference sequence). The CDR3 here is CASSYAGHPNTGELFF. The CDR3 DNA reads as TGTGCCAGCAGTTACGCGGGACACCCGAACACCGGGGAGCTGTTTTTT.

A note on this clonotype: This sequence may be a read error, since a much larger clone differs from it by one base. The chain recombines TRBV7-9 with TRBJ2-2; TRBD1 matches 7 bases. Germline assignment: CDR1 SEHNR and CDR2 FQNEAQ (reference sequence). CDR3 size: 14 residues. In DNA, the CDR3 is TGTGCTAGCAACCGGCAGACAGGGACCGGGGAGCTGTTTTTT. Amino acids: CASNRQTGTGELFF.